The sequence of this TCR beta chain was determined in a study of T cells expressing NK-cell markers. Study outcomes and limitations: CD8+ T cells in roughly six donors included dominant NKG2C+ clonotypes at roughly 1.0-8%.

Reanalyzing the 5' RACE reads, TCRdb keeps one entry per CDR3 protein, without DNA. This table holds over 200,000 distinct CDR3 sequences. Germline assignment: CDR1 SGHAT and CDR2 FQDESV (reference sequence). The CDR3 sequence is 13 residues long. A note on this clonotype: As yet, its antigen is unknown.

The sequencing input was blood T cells: a sorted CD56 or NKG2C T cell subset, CD4+ or CD8+ T cells, or bulk PBMC T cells (not recorded which). The chain uses TRBV11-1 and TRBJ2-2. The receptor was derived from a man between 18 and 29 years old in good health. The CDR3 protein is CASSAYGPGELFF.